Listed here are 27 T cell receptor beta chains from one sample, sequenced in a study of siplizumab effects on memory and regulatory T cells. Clones were sequenced by immunoSEQ multiplex PCR, and TCRdb holds only the in-frame ones, with some missing. The table has about 63,000 clones, 70% to 90% seen once. The sample taken for sequencing was memory CD4+ T cells sorted from blood. The receptors derive from a human donor in good health.

This clone is a singleton in its sample. The chain joins TRBV25-1 to TRBJ1-6; D may be TRBD1 (5 bases). The CDR3 is 13 residues long. The germline V gene has CDR1 MGHDK and CDR2 SYGVNS. V gave up 4 bases and J gave up 5 bases, with 6 bases separating them. In DNA, the CDR3 is TGTGCCAGCAGTGCACAGGATAATTCACCCCTCCACTTT. This codes for CASSAQDNSPLHF.

V usage is TRBV20-1 and J usage is TRBJ1-1, with D hard to call. The V and J ends lost 1 base and 7 bases respectively, with 7 bases between them. Germline assignment: CDR1 DFQATT and CDR2 SNEGSKA (reference sequence). This CDR3 is 11 amino acids long. CDR3 nucleotide sequence: TGCAGTGCTAGAGCCAAGAATGAAGCTTTCTTT. Protein sequence: CSARAKNEAFF.

There are a few counts of this clone. This rearrangement joins TRBV2 to TRBJ2-3; 8 nucleotides align to TRBD2. From germline, CDR1 is SNHLY and CDR2 FYNNEI. The CDR3 is 13 residues long. V dropped 10 bases and J dropped 3; count of bases not matched to a gene: 6. CDR3 in DNA: TGTGCCACCGGGGGGGCCTGGACAGATACGCAGTATTTT. This sequence encodes CATGGAWTDTQYF.

The chain employs TRBV7-2 and TRBJ2-1; 7 bases match TRBD2. From germline, CDR1 is SGHTA and CDR2 FQGNSA. The CDR3 covers 15 residues. Germline trimming cut 0 bases from V and 6 bases from J; bases unmatched to any gene: 5. CDR3 coding DNA: TGTGCCAGCAGCTTAGCGACTAGCCGGTTCAATGAGCAGTTCTTC. Translation: CASSLATSRFNEQFF.

This clone was seen a single time. The chain recombines TRBV14 with TRBJ2-7, with a tentative D call TRBD1 (5 bases). The ends were cut back, 2 bases at V and 0 bases at J, with 8 bases in the middle. Germline values: CDR1 SGHDN, CDR2 FVKESK. This CDR3 is 14 amino acids long. CDR3 sequence (DNA): TGTGCCAGCAGCCAAACAGGTAGCTCCTACGAGCAGTACTTC. This sequence encodes CASSQTGSSYEQYF.

The sample holds a few counts of this clone. CDR3 sequence (DNA): TGCGCCAGCAGCTCCGGGACAGGGGACTACAATGAGCAGTTCTTC. Translation: CASSSGTGDYNEQFF. V is TRBV5-1 and J is TRBJ2-1; TRBD1 matches at 10 bases. This CDR3 has 15 residues. J gave up 3 bases and V 3 bases, and 3 bases lay outside the gene matches. Germline-derived CDR1 and CDR2 are SGHRS and YFSETQ.

This clone was observed a few times. J is TRBJ2-3 and V is TRBV4-1, with 14 bases lining up with TRBD2. The CDR3 length is 17 residues. The junction had 5 bases not matched to a gene; V was cut back by 0 bases and J by 6 bases. Germline assignment: CDR1 MGHRA and CDR2 YSYEKL. CDR3 DNA sequence: TGCGCCAGCAGCCAAGAAGGGACTAGCGGGGGTTCGGATACGCAGTATTTT. Protein: CASSQEGTSGGSDTQYF.

V gene TRBV27 combines with J gene TRBJ2-5; D is unclear. The end of the DNA fits TRBJ2-7 better, so the J call may be wrong. CDR1 is MNHEY, CDR2 SMNVEV, per germline (reference sequence). CDR3 size: 13 residues. The CDR3 nucleotides read TGTGCCAGCAGTTTACTAAACTCCTACGAGCAGTACTTC. Translation gives CASSLLNSYEQYF.

The rearrangement uses TRBV25-1 and TRBJ1-3, with unresolved D. Germline loops: CDR1 MGHDK, CDR2 SYGVNS. V was cut by 3 bases and J by 1 base, with 10 bases left in between. The CDR3 totals 15 residues. The CDR3 here is CASSDYTTSGNTIYF. CDR3 nucleotide sequence: TGTGCCAGCAGTGATTACACCACTTCTGGAAACACCATATATTTT.

The J gene is TRBJ1-1, the V gene TRBV6-6; possibly TRBD1 for D (6 bases). The germline V gene encodes CDR1 MNHNY and CDR2 SVGAGI (reference sequence). This CDR3 region has 12 residues. Trimming cost V 10 bases and J 8 bases, with 17 bases left between them. The CDR3 DNA follows: TGTGCCACCGTCTATCAGGACAGCGAAGCTTTCTTT. Protein sequence: CATVYQDSEAFF.

Here the CDR3 DNA reads TGTGCCAGCAGCTTAAGGGACTCAGGGGGGAATGTCAAAAACATTCAGTACTTC. As protein: CASSLRDSGGNVKNIQYF. J is TRBJ2-4 and V is TRBV7-8; possible D gene TRBD1, 7 bases. The V gene lost 2 bases and the J gene lost 3 bases, with 20 bases spanning the gap. The CDR3 totals 18 residues. Looked up from germline, CDR1 is SGHVS and CDR2 is FQNEAQ.

This clone came up a few times. V is TRBV11-3 and J is TRBJ2-2, with 7 bases lining up with TRBD2. Trimming at V came to 1 base and at J to 3 bases, leaving 8 bases not matched to a gene. This CDR3 spans 17 amino acids. The germline gives CDR1 SGHNT, CDR2 YENEEA. CDR3 sequence (DNA): TGTGCCAGCAGCTTAGCGGCCGGGACTACCTACACCGGGGAGCTGTTTTTT. It encodes CASSLAAGTTYTGELFF.

The chain joins TRBV6-1 to TRBJ1-5; 10 bases map to TRBD1. There are 16 residues in the CDR3. Germline V gene data show CDR1 as MNHNS and CDR2 as SASEGT. V lost 4 bases, J lost 4 bases, and 7 bases stayed unmatched. CDR3 in amino acids: CASSGAGTGANQPQHF. CDR3 bases: TGTGCCAGCAGTGGAGCCGGGACAGGGGCAAATCAGCCCCAGCATTTT.

The chain links TRBV2 to TRBJ1-3, with 9 bases lining up with TRBD1. This CDR3 comprises 15 residues. Germline assignment: CDR1 SNHLY and CDR2 FYNNEI. With 5 bases clipped from V and 2 bases from J, the junction kept 4 bases outside the gene matches. In DNA form, the CDR3 reads TGTGCCAGCAGTTTAAGGACAGGGGCTGGAAACACCATATATTTT. It specifies CASSLRTGAGNTIYF.

The chain couples TRBV6-1 to TRBJ1-2; D perhaps matches TRBD1 (6 bases). The V end was cut by 8 bases, the J end by 3 bases, with 19 bases between. CDR3 size: 15 residues. The V gene's germline CDR1 is MNHNS and CDR2 SASEGT. The CDR3 spells CASVRGAINDYGYTF. The CDR3 nucleotides are TGTGCCAGCGTGCGGGGGGCGATAAATGACTATGGCTACACCTTC.

The chain links TRBV6-1 to TRBJ2-1; D might be TRBD1 (6 bases). CDR1 and CDR2 from the germline V gene are MNHNS and SASEGT. CDR3 size: 14 residues. Deletions cut 8 bases from V and 7 bases from J, with 18 bases between. CDR3 coding DNA: TGTGCCAGCGAGGGCAGGGGCGCAGGGAATGAGCAGTTCTTC. This codes for CASEGRGAGNEQFF.

The chain uses TRBV5-6 and TRBJ1-2; 8 bases are a match to TRBD1. CDR3 length: 14 amino acids. Germline V gene sequence: CDR1 SGHDT, CDR2 YYEEEE. V dropped 3 bases and J dropped 7; count of bases not matched to a gene: 8. The CDR3 here is CASSSPDRGLGYTF. The CDR3 bases are TGTGCCAGCAGCTCACCCGACAGGGGTCTTGGCTACACCTTC.

The chain carries TRBV5-6 and TRBJ1-2; TRBD1 matches 10 bases. This CDR3 has 13 amino acids. Germline assignment: CDR1 SGHDT and CDR2 YYEEEE. V lost 4 bases to trimming and J lost 6 bases; unmatched junction nucleotides: 3. CDR3 DNA sequence: TGTGCCAGCAGCGGGGACAGGGGCCATGGCTACACCTTC. Residues: CASSGDRGHGYTF.

The chain carries TRBV6-6 and TRBJ1-2, with a tentative D call TRBD1 (6 bases). The germline V gene encodes CDR1 MNHNY and CDR2 SVGAGI (reference sequence). The V and J ends lost 8 bases and 0 bases respectively, with 19 bases between them. The CDR3 totals 16 residues. In DNA form, the CDR3 reads TGTGCCAGCTCCCCTGAGGGGGGGCCCTCTAACTATGGCTACACCTTC. Translation: CASSPEGGPSNYGYTF.

V is TRBV5-1 and J is TRBJ1-1; D not certain. V lost 6 bases to trimming and J lost 0 bases, with 6 bases between them. The CDR3 is 12 residues long. Germline loops: CDR1 SGHRS, CDR2 YFSETQ. DNA for the CDR3: TGCGCCAGCAAAACACTGAACACTGAAGCTTTCTTT. Amino acids: CASKTLNTEAFF.

The chain has TRBV7-3 and TRBJ2-1; 10 bases match TRBD2. Germline V gene data show CDR1 as SGHTA and CDR2 as FQGTGA. Unmatched junction bases numbered 11, after V lost 5 bases and J lost 7 bases. The CDR3 consists of 16 residues. CDR3 loop: CASSERASGRRNEQFF. CDR3 nucleotide sequence: TGTGCCAGCAGCGAGAGAGCTAGCGGGAGAAGGAATGAGCAGTTCTTC.

The count of this clone is one. The gene calls are TRBV7-2 and TRBJ2-5; perhaps TRBD2 as D (5 bases). Germline CDR1 is SGHTA and CDR2 is FQGNSA. The CDR3 covers 13 residues. V gave up 5 bases and J gave up 3 bases, with 10 bases separating them. The CDR3 reads CASSQPGKETQYF. The CDR3 nucleotides are TGTGCCAGCAGCCAGCCGGGAAAAGAGACCCAGTACTTC.

The chain combines TRBV5-1 with TRBJ1-2; D might be TRBD1 (5 bases). This CDR3 has 15 residues. V was clipped by 6 bases and J by 3 bases, with 18 bases between them. Germline CDR1 is SGHRS and CDR2 is YFSETQ. The CDR3 DNA reads TGCGCCAGCACCGATACGGGCCTGGGGGACTATGGCTACACCTTC. Encoded protein: CASTDTGLGDYGYTF.

The rearrangement uses TRBV5-1 and TRBJ2-7; D may match TRBD1 or TRBD2 (5 bases each). CDR3 length equals 14 residues. Germline CDR1 SGHRS, CDR2 YFSETQ. V was cut by 0 bases and J by 6 bases, with 13 bases left in between. The CDR3 DNA is TGCGCCAGCAGCTTGGGACCGGGGCGAGGCGAGCAGTACTTC. Translated: CASSLGPGRGEQYF.

This clone was detected only a few times. The gene calls are TRBV30 and TRBJ1-1; D unclear. V was clipped by 3 bases and J by 0 bases, with 5 bases between them. Germline assignment: CDR1 GTSNPN and CDR2 SVGIG (reference sequence). The CDR3 has 12 amino acids. CDR3 region: CAWRLMNTEAFF. The CDR3 DNA follows: TGTGCCTGGAGACTGATGAACACTGAAGCTTTCTTT.

The V gene is TRBV7-9, the J gene TRBJ2-1, with 12 nucleotides matching TRBD2. J was trimmed by 2 bases and V by 5 bases; bases with no gene match: 7. Germline-derived CDR1 and CDR2 are SEHNR and FQNEAQ (reference sequence). This CDR3 has 17 amino acids. The CDR3 spells CASSPRLAGAPYNEQFF. CDR3 bases: TGTGCCAGCAGCCCGAGACTAGCGGGAGCCCCCTACAATGAGCAGTTCTTC.

There are a few counts of this clone. The V gene is TRBV6-1, the J gene TRBJ1-2, with D possibly being TRBD1 (6 bases). The V and J ends lost 0 bases and 5 bases respectively, with 13 bases between them. Germline CDR1 is MNHNS and CDR2 is SASEGT. CDR3 length: 15 amino acids. The CDR3 sequence is CASSEANRAAYGYTF. The CDR3 nucleotides are TGTGCCAGCAGTGAAGCAAACAGGGCGGCTTATGGCTACACCTTC.